This T cell receptor (beta chain) was documented in a study of regulatory T cells in long-lasting Graves disease. The time point: newly diagnosed GD, antithyroid drugs for less than 3 months. PBMCs provided the RNA from which the TCR library was made. The authors built TCR beta libraries using iRepertoire HTBI primers and Arm-PCR of CDR3 regions. TCRdb re-called the multiplex PCR reads with MiXCR, one entry per CDR3 protein. The sample lists 350,000 to 500,000 distinct CDR3 sequences; around 17% were seen once. The CDR3 sequence is 13 residues long. Germline assignment: CDR1 SGDLS and CDR2 YYNGEE. Trimming stripped 3 bases from V and 2 bases from J, with 3 bases between. This clonotype was picked up many times. The same data also contributed to another study, on T cells in Graves' hyperthyroidism and ophthalmopathy. That study adds: During a first-round RT-PCR of the TCR CDR3, the HTBI primer set was used.

The source material was peripheral blood mononuclear cells (PBMCs), sampled at new diagnosis, from a patient treated with antithyroid drugs. V gene TRBV9 combines with J gene TRBJ2-6, with D uncertain. This clonotype originated in a woman aged 25 to 45 with Graves disease. The CDR3: CASSDAGANVLTF. In DNA, the CDR3 is TGTGCCAGCAGCGATGCTGGGGCCAACGTCCTGACTTTC.